This T cell receptor beta chain was retrieved from a study of cytomegalovirus exposure and HLA in healthy donors. Points from the study as a whole: Later analysis identified 16,951 TCR beta sequences associated with HLA alleles, using a false discovery rate threshold of 0.05. Later analysis placed DRB1 highest and HLA-C lowest in TCR association rates, which differed by HLA locus.

CDR1 and CDR2 (germline): SGHTA, FQGNSA. The CDR3 consists of 15 residues. V was shortened by 0 bases and J by 9 bases, with 18 bases between the two germline ends. Notes on this clone: Its antigen is unidentified.

Primers: 60 Vbeta forward and 13 Jbeta reverse. The data were produced by immunoSEQ multiplex PCR, yet TCRdb's version contains in-frame clones alone and is incomplete. Counted here are a few hundred thousand clones, around 73% occurring once; the ten biggest clones make up roughly 3%. The TCR was taken from a woman in her twenties or thirties in good health and CMV-seronegative. Sequencing input: PBMCs. This chain uses TRBV7-2 with TRBJ2-7; TRBD2 might be the D (6 bases). The CDR3 region is CASSLASGSYGAQYF. The CDR3 DNA is TGTGCCAGCAGCTTAGCCAGCGGGTCATACGGAGCGCAGTACTTC.